This entry lists 18 T cell receptor beta chains sequenced from one sample in a study of identical twins. MiXCR was run by TCRdb on the 5' RACE reads, yielding one entry per CDR3 protein. The repertoire holds some 560,000 distinct CDR3 sequences, 7.5% to 10% seen once, with roughly 3% in the top ten. This sample also belongs to another study, concerning yellow fever vaccine responses in identical twins.

Material for sequencing was PBMCs. These receptors were taken from a young woman in good health.

Ten or more counts support this clonotype. J is TRBJ1-2 and V is TRBV12-3 or TRBV12-4, with D hard to call. Trimming shortened V by 6 bases and J by 8 bases, and 10 bases separated the two germline ends. The CDR3 covers 11 residues. CDR3 in amino acids: CASSYMDGYTF. The CDR3 nucleotides are TGTGCCAGCAGCTATATGGACGGCTACACCTTC.

This clonotype came up a few times. The rearrangement links TRBV6-1 to TRBJ2-2; D is uncertain. The CDR3 loop spans 16 amino acids. CDR1 MNHNS and CDR2 SASEGT come from the germline V gene. Between the trimmed V and J ends, which lost 6 bases and 2 bases, there was a span of 16 bases. The CDR3: CASSIVAVLNTGELFF. CDR3 nucleotides: TGTGCCAGCAGCATTGTAGCAGTACTAAACACCGGGGAGCTGTTTTTT.

The chain uses TRBV9 and TRBJ2-3; unclear D gene. Germline assignment: CDR1 SGDLS and CDR2 YYNGEE. The CDR3 totals 14 residues. Deletions cut 0 bases from V and 4 bases from J, with 9 bases between. The CDR3 reads CASSVDPVSDTQYF. CDR3 nucleotide sequence: TGTGCCAGCAGCGTAGACCCAGTCTCAGATACGCAGTATTTT.

Ten or more counts support this clonotype. The chain has TRBV6-2 or TRBV6-3 and TRBJ2-3; 7 bases match TRBD1. Per the germline V gene, CDR1 is MNHEY and CDR2 is SVGEGT. The J segment lost 1 base and the V segment lost 4 bases, leaving 8 bases of the junction unmatched. The CDR3 runs to 16 residues. CDR3 bases: TGTGCCAGCAGTTTCCTACAGGGGTCTGGCACAGATACGCAGTATTTT. Its translation: CASSFLQGSGTDTQYF.

In its sample, this clonotype was seen a few times. V gene TRBV7-9 combines with J gene TRBJ1-2; D gene unclear. V was trimmed by 3 bases and J by 7 bases, leaving 9 bases between them. The CDR3 totals 12 residues. Germline CDR1 SEHNR, CDR2 FQNEAQ (reference sequence). The CDR3 sequence is CASSFGRGGYTF. The CDR3 DNA follows: TGTGCCAGCAGCTTCGGACGGGGTGGCTACACCTTC.

At least ten counts were recorded for this clonotype. The chain recombines TRBV29-1 with TRBJ1-2, with 9 positions matching TRBD1. CDR1 SQVTM and CDR2 ANQGSEA come from the germline V gene. The CDR3 length is 15 residues. The trim removed 3 bases at V and 7 bases at J, leaving 12 bases unmatched. This chain's CDR3 is CSVDPPLGQGGGYTF. CDR3 nucleotides: TGCAGCGTTGACCCCCCTTTGGGACAGGGCGGTGGCTACACCTTC.

This clonotype has only a few counts. V usage is TRBV7-3 and J usage is TRBJ2-3; 7 bases agree with TRBD1. V shed 5 bases and J 6 bases; nucleotides not matched to a gene: 8. This CDR3 comprises 14 residues. Germline-derived CDR1 and CDR2 are SGHTA and FQGTGA. The CDR3 loop reads CASSPGQTMDTQYF. The CDR3 DNA reads as TGTGCCAGCAGCCCGGGACAGACCATGGATACGCAGTATTTT.

This clonotype was detected only a few times. The rearrangement links TRBV5-1 to TRBJ2-7; TRBD2 might be the D (5 bases). The CDR3 loop spans 14 amino acids. V lost 4 bases to trimming and J lost 2 bases, with 13 bases between them. Germline CDR1 is SGHRS and CDR2 is YFSETQ. The CDR3 bases are TGCGCCAGCAGCGCCGAGACGGGGACCTACGAGCAGTACTTC. It translates to CASSAETGTYEQYF.

This clonotype was seen repeatedly, ten times or more. The chain combines TRBV12-3 or TRBV12-4 with TRBJ1-6; the D is unclear. CDR3 length equals 12 residues. Trimming took 5 bases from V and 8 from J, leaving 7 bases between them. The CDR3 protein is CASSPLDSPLHF. The CDR3 DNA reads TGTGCCAGCAGTCCCCTCGATTCACCCCTCCACTTT.

This clonotype was picked up a small number of times. The V gene is TRBV4-3, the J gene TRBJ2-1; D could derive from TRBD1 or TRBD2 (5 bases each). Trimming took 0 bases from V and 4 from J, leaving 13 bases between them. The CDR3 spans 16 residues. In germline, CDR1 is LGHNA, CDR2 YSLEER. This chain's CDR3 is CASSQEEGLGYNEQFF. The CDR3 bases are TGCGCCAGCAGCCAAGAAGAGGGGCTAGGTTACAATGAGCAGTTCTTC.

This clonotype was found many times. This chain uses TRBV27 with TRBJ1-2; 8 bases agree with TRBD1. This CDR3 contains 14 residues. The ends lost 0 bases at V and 5 bases at J; junction bases unmatched: 2. From germline, CDR1 is MNHEY and CDR2 SMNVEV (reference sequence). CDR3 coding DNA: TGTGCCAGCAGTTTATCGACAGGGGAGTATGGCTACACCTTC. Amino acids: CASSLSTGEYGYTF.

For the CDR3, the DNA is TGCAGTGCAGGGAGCGGGGGCAGAAACTATGGCTACACCTTC. Translation: CSAGSGGRNYGYTF. The rearrangement links TRBV20-1 to TRBJ1-2; D is possibly TRBD1 (6 bases). Germline CDR1 reads DFQATT; CDR2 reads SNEGSKA (reference sequence). V was trimmed by 6 bases and J by 2 bases, leaving 16 bases between them. CDR3 length equals 14 residues.

This clonotype was recorded many times. The chain has TRBV29-1 and TRBJ2-5; 12 bases align to TRBD1. The CDR3 consists of 14 residues. CDR1 is SQVTM and CDR2 is ANQGSEA in the germline V gene. V was pared by 6 bases and J by 5 bases, with 7 bases of the junction left unmatched. The chain's CDR3 is CSVAGTGGSETQYF. For the CDR3, the DNA is TGCAGCGTAGCCGGGACAGGGGGCTCGGAGACCCAGTACTTC.

CDR3 in amino acids: CASSYQQYYEQYF. The CDR3 DNA is TGTGCCAGCAGTTACCAACAGTACTACGAGCAGTACTTC. This chain joins TRBV28 and TRBJ2-7; D gene unclear. With 4 bases removed from V and 3 bases from J, the gap between germline ends came to 10 bases. Per germline, CDR1 MDHEN and CDR2 SYDVKM. This CDR3 contains 13 residues.

This clonotype was counted between two and nine times. The genes are TRBV6-1 and TRBJ2-7; a possible D gene is TRBD2 (6 bases). The germline V and J ends were trimmed by 8 bases and 0 bases, with 14 bases remaining between them. This CDR3 contains 14 residues. Germline V gene data show CDR1 as MNHNS and CDR2 as SASEGT. CDR3 sequence: CASRAGILSYEQYF. CDR3 in DNA: TGTGCCAGCCGCGCGGGAATTCTCTCCTACGAGCAGTACTTC.

This clonotype was seen a handful of times. The chain is built from TRBV5-8 and TRBJ2-1; 7 bases are a match to TRBD2. CDR1 SGHTS and CDR2 YDEGEE come from the germline V gene. This CDR3 has 17 residues. J was trimmed by 4 bases and V by 2 bases; bases with no gene match: 12. CDR3 nucleotides: TGTGCCAGCAGCTTTGTGTTGGCGGGAGATGTGTACAATGAGCAGTTCTTC. Protein: CASSFVLAGDVYNEQFF.

A few counts support this clonotype. The chain has TRBV7-9 and TRBJ2-7; maybe TRBD1 (5 bases). V gave up 5 bases and J gave up 2 bases, with 13 bases separating them. In germline, CDR1 is SEHNR, CDR2 FQNEAQ (reference sequence). This CDR3 is 14 amino acids long. As DNA, the CDR3 is TGTGCCAGCAGCCCCAGGGTCGAAACCTACGAGCAGTACTTC. The encoded protein is CASSPRVETYEQYF.

The rearrangement joins TRBV5-1 to TRBJ2-5; D is undetermined. V was trimmed by 1 base and J by 3 bases, leaving 10 bases between them. The CDR3 runs to 14 residues. Germline V lookup: CDR1 SGHRS, CDR2 YFSETQ. The CDR3 loop reads CASSLSFAKETQYF. The DNA for the CDR3 is TGCGCCAGCAGCTTGTCTTTCGCGAAAGAGACCCAGTACTTC.